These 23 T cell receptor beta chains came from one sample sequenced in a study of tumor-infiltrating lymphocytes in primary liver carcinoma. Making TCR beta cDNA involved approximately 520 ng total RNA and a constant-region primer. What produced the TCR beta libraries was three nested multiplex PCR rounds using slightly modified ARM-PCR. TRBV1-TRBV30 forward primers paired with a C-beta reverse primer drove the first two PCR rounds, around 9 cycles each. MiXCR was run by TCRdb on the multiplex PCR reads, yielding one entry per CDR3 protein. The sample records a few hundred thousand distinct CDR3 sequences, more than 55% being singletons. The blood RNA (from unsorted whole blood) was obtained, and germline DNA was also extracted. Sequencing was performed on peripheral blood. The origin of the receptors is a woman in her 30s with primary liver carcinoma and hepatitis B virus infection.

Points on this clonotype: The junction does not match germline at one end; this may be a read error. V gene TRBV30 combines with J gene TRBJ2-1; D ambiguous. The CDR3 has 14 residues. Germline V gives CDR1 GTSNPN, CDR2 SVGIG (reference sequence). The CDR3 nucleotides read TGTGCCTGGAGTTTAGGACGGATATACAATGAGCGGTTCTTC. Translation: CAWSLGRIYNERFF.

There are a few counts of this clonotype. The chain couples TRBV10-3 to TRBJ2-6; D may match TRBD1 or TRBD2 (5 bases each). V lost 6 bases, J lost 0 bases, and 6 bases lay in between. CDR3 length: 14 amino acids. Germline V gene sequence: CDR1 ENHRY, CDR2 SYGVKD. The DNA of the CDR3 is TGTGCCATCAGGGGGGACTCTGGGGCCAACGTCCTGACTTTC. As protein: CAIRGDSGANVLTF.

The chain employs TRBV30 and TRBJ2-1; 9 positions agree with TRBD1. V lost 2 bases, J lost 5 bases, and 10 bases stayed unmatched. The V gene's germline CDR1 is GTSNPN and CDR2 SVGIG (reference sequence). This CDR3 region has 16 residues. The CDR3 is CAWSRGQGRVNNEQFF. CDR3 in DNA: TGTGCCTGGAGTAGGGGACAGGGACGAGTTAACAATGAGCAGTTCTTC.

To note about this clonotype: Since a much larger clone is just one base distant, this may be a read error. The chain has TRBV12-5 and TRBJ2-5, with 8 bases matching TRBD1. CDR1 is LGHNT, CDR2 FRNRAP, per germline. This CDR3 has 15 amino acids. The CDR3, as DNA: TGTGGTAGTGGGGACGACAGGGGTCTCCAAGAGACCCAGTACTTC. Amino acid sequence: CGSGDDRGLQETQYF.

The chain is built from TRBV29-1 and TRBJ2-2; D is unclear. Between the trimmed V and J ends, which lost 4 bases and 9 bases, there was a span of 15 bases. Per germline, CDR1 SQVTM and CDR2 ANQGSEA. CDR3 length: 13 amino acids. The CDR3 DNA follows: TGCAGCGTTGCGGGTGCGGCCACTAGGGAGCTGTTTTTT. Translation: CSVAGAATRELFF.

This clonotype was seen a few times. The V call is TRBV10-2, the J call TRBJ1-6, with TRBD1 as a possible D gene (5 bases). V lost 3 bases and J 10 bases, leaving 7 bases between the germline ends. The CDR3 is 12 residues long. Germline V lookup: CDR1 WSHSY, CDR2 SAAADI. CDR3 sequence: CASSDGDSPLHF. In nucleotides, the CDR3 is TGCGCCAGCAGTGATGGGGACTCACCCCTCCACTTT.

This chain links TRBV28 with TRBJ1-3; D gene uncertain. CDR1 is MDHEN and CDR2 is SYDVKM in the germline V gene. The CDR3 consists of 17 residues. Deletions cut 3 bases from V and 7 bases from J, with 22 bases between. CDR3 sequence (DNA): TGTGCCAGCAGTTTCCCGCCAGGTTTCCTAGGTCTTAACACCATATATTTT. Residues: CASSFPPGFLGLNTIYF.

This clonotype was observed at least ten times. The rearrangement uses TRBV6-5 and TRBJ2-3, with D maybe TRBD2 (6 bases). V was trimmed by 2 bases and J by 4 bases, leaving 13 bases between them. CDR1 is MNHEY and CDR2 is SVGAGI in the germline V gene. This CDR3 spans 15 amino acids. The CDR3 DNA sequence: TGTGCCAGCAGTTACAGGGCGGGAAGGGCAGATACGCAGTATTTT. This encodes CASSYRAGRADTQYF.

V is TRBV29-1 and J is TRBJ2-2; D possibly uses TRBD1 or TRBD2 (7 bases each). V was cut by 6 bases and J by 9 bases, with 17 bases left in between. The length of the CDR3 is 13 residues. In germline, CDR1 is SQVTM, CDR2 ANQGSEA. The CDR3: CSVTGRGHRELFF. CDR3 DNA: TGCAGCGTGACAGGGAGGGGACACCGGGAGCTGTTTTTT.

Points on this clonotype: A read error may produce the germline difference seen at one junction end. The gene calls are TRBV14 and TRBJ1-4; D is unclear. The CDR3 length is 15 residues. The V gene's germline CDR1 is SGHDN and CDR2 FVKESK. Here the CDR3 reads CVSSQSRAAGEKLFF. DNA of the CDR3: TGTGTCAGCAGCCAATCGAGGGCCGCAGGAGAAAAACTGTTTTTT.

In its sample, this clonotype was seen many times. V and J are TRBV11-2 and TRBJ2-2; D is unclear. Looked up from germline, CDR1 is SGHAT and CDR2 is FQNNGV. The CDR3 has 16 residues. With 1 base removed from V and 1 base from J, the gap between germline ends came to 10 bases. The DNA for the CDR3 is TGTGCCAGCAGCTTAGTTTGGCGGAGGAACACCGGGGAGCTGTTTTTT. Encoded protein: CASSLVWRRNTGELFF.

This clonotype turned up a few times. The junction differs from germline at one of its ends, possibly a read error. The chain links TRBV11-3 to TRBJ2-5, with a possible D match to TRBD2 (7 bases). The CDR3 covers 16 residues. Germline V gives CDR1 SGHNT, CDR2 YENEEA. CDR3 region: CGSSPRTGGFEETQYF. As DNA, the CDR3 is TGTGGCAGCAGCCCCCGGACGGGGGGCTTCGAAGAGACCCAGTACTTC.

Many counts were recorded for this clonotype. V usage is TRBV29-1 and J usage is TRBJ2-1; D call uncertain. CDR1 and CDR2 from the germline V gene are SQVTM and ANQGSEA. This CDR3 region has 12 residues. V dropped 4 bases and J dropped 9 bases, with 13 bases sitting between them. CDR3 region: CSVVPQHGEQFF. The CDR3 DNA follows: TGCAGCGTTGTCCCTCAACACGGTGAGCAGTTCTTC.

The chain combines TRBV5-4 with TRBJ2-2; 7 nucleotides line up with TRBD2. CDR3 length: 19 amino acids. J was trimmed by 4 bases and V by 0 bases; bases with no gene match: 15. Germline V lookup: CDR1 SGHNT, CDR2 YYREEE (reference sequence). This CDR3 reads CASSLARYASGSSTGELFF. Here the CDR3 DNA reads TGTGCCAGCAGCTTGGCCCGGTATGCTAGCGGCTCGAGCACCGGGGAGCTGTTTTTT.

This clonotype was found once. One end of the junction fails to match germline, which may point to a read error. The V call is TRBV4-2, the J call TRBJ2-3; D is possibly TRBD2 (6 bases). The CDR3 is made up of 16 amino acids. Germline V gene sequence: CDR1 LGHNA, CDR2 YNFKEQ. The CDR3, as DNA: TGTGCCAGCAGCCAAGCTCGGGACTCCTACACAGATACGCGGTATTTT. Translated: CASSQARDSYTDTRYF.

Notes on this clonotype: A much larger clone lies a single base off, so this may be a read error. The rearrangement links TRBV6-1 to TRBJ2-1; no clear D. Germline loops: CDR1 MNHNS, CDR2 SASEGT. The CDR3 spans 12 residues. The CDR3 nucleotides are TGTGTCAGCAGTGAAGACCGAAGTGAGCAGTTCTTC. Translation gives CVSSEDRSEQFF.

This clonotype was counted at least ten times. In nucleotides, the CDR3 is TGTGCCAGCAGTTTCCGGGGAAATTCACCCCTCCACTTT. Translating it yields CASSFRGNSPLHF. This rearrangement joins TRBV12-3 or TRBV12-4 to TRBJ1-6; D remains unclear. CDR3 length equals 13 residues. The V end lost 3 bases, the J end lost 7 bases, and 7 bases lay between the germline ends.

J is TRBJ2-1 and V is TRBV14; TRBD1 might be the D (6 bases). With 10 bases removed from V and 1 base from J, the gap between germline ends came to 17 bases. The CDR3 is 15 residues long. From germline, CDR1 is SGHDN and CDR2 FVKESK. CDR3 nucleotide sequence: TGTGCCATCACCCCCTACAGGGCATCCTACAATGAGCAGTTCTTC. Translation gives CAITPYRASYNEQFF.

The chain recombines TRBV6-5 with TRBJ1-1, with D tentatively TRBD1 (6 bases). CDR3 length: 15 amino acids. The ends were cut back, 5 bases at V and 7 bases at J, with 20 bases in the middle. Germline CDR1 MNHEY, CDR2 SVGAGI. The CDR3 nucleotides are TGTGCCAGCAGTCAAAGGGGGGGTAGGTTCATTGAAGCTTTCTTT. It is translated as CASSQRGGRFIEAFF.

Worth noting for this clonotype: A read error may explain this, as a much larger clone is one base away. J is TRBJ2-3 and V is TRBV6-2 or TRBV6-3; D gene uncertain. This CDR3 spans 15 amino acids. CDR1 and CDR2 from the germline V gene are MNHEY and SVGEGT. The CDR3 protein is CASSYRPNAGDTLYF. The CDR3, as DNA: TGTGCCAGCAGTTACCGGCCGAATGCAGGAGATACGCTGTATTTT.

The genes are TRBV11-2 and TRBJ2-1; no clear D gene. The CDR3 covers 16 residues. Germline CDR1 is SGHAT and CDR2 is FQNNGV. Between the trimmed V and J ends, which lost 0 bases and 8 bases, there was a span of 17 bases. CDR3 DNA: TGTGCCAGCAGCTTAGATCGGCGGATATCGGTAGATGAGCAGTTCTTC. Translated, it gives CASSLDRRISVDEQFF.

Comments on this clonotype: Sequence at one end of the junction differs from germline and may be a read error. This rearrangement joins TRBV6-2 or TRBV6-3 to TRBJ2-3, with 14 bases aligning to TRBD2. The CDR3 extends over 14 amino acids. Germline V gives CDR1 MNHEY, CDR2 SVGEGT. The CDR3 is CSRLAGGPTDTQYF. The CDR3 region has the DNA TGCTCCAGACTAGCGGGAGGGCCGACAGATACGCAGTATTTT.

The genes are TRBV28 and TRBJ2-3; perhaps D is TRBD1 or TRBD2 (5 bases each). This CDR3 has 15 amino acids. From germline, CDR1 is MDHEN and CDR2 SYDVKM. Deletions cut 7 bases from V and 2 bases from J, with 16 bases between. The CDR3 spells CASKAGTASTDTQYF. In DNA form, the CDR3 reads TGTGCCAGCAAGGCCGGGACCGCATCCACAGATACGCAGTATTTT.